Presented here are 29 T cell receptor beta chains from one specimen sequenced in a study of siplizumab effects on memory and regulatory T cells (dated by TCRdb to 2018 to 2020). The library was obtained by the immunoSEQ multiplex PCR assay. Imported from immuneACCESS, the table was reduced by TCRdb to in-frame sequences with V and J called. These copies leave out some clones; in studies compared against another copy, an unresolved V gene accounts for under half, and the cause of the remainder is not known. This sample has some 120,000 clones in its table, and around 95% of those were observed once. Around 0.15% of the sample comes from the top ten. The specimen was non-Treg CD4+ T cells sorted from blood. The cell subset or site tag for this specimen amounts to: FACS-sorted unstimulated CD4+ non-regulatory T cells. The source of these receptors is a human donor in good health.

The genes are TRBV7-2 and TRBJ2-5, with D possibly matching TRBD1 (5 bases). Germline V gene sequence: CDR1 SGHTA, CDR2 FQGNSA. The CDR3 spans 13 residues. Trimming left V 4 bases short and J 1 base short, with 7 bases between. The CDR3 sequence: CASSSRVQETQYF. For the CDR3, the DNA is TGTGCCAGCAGCTCCAGGGTCCAAGAGACCCAGTACTTC.

V usage is TRBV19 and J usage is TRBJ2-5; 8 bases match TRBD2. Germline V gene lookup returns CDR1 LNHDA and CDR2 SQIVND (reference sequence). V shed 0 bases, J shed 4 bases, and the junction held 4 bases outside the gene matches. The CDR3 totals 15 residues. Here the CDR3 DNA reads TGTGCCAGTAGTATAGATCTCGCGGGGGGAGAGACCCAGTACTTC. This codes for CASSIDLAGGETQYF.

This chain joins TRBV30 and TRBJ2-3, with 7 bases that match TRBD2. V was pared by 4 bases and J by 0 bases, with 7 bases of the junction left unmatched. The germline gives CDR1 GTSNPN, CDR2 SVGIG (reference sequence). CDR3 size: 15 residues. CDR3 in amino acids: CAWTSGYWSTDTQYF. Written as DNA, the CDR3 is TGTGCCTGGACTAGCGGTTATTGGAGCACAGATACGCAGTATTTT.

The gene calls are TRBV6-5 and TRBJ1-1; D not certain. CDR1 MNHEY and CDR2 SVGAGI come from the germline V gene. Trimming pared 0 bases from V and 11 bases from J, leaving 10 bases between. The CDR3 runs 12 residues. In DNA, the CDR3 is TGTGCCAGCAGTTACTCGAGCGGGGTTGCTTTCTTT. Protein product: CASSYSSGVAFF.

The CDR3 nucleotides read TGTGCCTGGAGTAGTGGACAGAGGGGCACTGAAGCTTTCTTT. Protein product: CAWSSGQRGTEAFF. This chain uses TRBV30 with TRBJ1-1; tentatively, D is TRBD1 (6 bases). V was clipped by 2 bases and J by 4 bases, with 14 bases between them. Germline V gives CDR1 GTSNPN, CDR2 SVGIG (reference sequence). The CDR3 runs to 14 residues.

The gene calls are TRBV18 and TRBJ1-2; D not certain. The CDR3 runs 13 residues. Looked up from germline, CDR1 is KGHSH and CDR2 is LQKENI. Trimming took 4 bases from V and 2 from J, leaving 8 bases between them. CDR3 protein: CASSQETNYGYTF. In nucleotides, the CDR3 is TGTGCCAGCTCACAGGAGACCAACTATGGCTACACCTTC. Full variable domain (missing parts from reference TRBV18 and TRBJ1-2): NAGVMQNPRHLVRRRGQEARLRCSPMKGHSHVYWYRQLPEEGLKFMVYLQKENIIDESGMPKERFSAEFPKEGPSILRIQQVVRGDSAAYFCASSQETNYGYTFGSGTRLTVV.

This clone has just one count. The V and J genes are TRBV28 and TRBJ2-7; D gene uncertain. The length of the CDR3 is 12 residues. V was clipped by 5 bases and J by 3 bases, with 8 bases between them. Germline CDR1 MDHEN, CDR2 SYDVKM. Here the CDR3 reads CASSPRIYEQYF. The CDR3 DNA reads as TGTGCCAGCAGTCCTAGGATCTACGAGCAGTACTTC.

This chain connects TRBV7-7 to TRBJ2-2; D remains unclear. The germline gives CDR1 SSHAT, CDR2 FNYEAQ (reference sequence). The V and J ends lost 6 bases and 5 bases respectively, with 7 bases between them. The CDR3 loop spans 12 amino acids. Written as DNA, the CDR3 is TGTGCCAGCAGGACCGGGACCGGGGAGCTGTTTTTT. Protein product: CASRTGTGELFF.

The DNA of the CDR3 is TGTGCCAGCTCACCAGGCGAGAGGGGGTTCCAAGTCGAGCAGTACTTC. Translation: CASSPGERGFQVEQYF. The chain combines TRBV18 with TRBJ2-7; a possible D gene is TRBD1 (6 bases). Germline CDR1 is KGHSH and CDR2 is LQKENI. The CDR3 runs to 16 residues. Trimming pared 2 bases from V and 6 bases from J, leaving 20 bases between.

This clone was recorded once. The rearrangement uses TRBV7-3 and TRBJ2-7; 10 bases align to TRBD1. The CDR3 sequence is 17 residues long. Germline V CDR1 and CDR2: SGHTA, FQGTGA. V dropped 5 bases and J dropped 6; count of bases not matched to a gene: 16. The CDR3 is CASSAGQGRDRGAEQYF. The CDR3 coding sequence is TGTGCCAGCAGCGCAGGGCAGGGTAGGGACAGGGGCGCCGAGCAGTACTTC.

The sample holds one count of this clone. The chain recombines TRBV7-7 with TRBJ2-1, with 14 bases identical to TRBD2. Germline CDR1 and CDR2: SSHAT and FNYEAQ (reference sequence). The CDR3 extends over 17 amino acids. With V trimmed by 5 bases and J by 0 bases, 3 bases remained unmatched. For the CDR3, the DNA is TGTGCCAGCAGCAGCGGACTAGCGGGGGGCTCCTACAATGAGCAGTTCTTC. Its translation: CASSSGLAGGSYNEQFF.

This sequence joins TRBV6-6 and TRBJ1-5, with 9 nucleotides matching TRBD1. The CDR3 is made up of 14 amino acids. After removal of 2 bases from V and 5 bases from J, the junction contained 1 base not matched to a gene. Per germline, CDR1 MNHNY and CDR2 SVGAGI (reference sequence). For the CDR3, the DNA is TGTGCCAGCAGTTACCGGACAGGGGATCAGCCCCAGCATTTT. It yields the protein CASSYRTGDQPQHF.

V usage is TRBV7-6 and J usage is TRBJ1-5; possible D gene TRBD1, 6 bases. The germline V gene has CDR1 SGHVS and CDR2 FNYEAQ. The CDR3 length is 15 residues. Deletions cut 0 bases from V and 1 base from J, with 7 bases between. CDR3 DNA sequence: TGTGCCAGCAGCTTAGCCCAGGGGAGCAATCAGCCCCAGCATTTT. This encodes CASSLAQGSNQPQHF.

The chain couples TRBV7-2 to TRBJ2-5, with TRBD2 matching 13 bases. The V gene end was trimmed by 4 bases and the J gene end by 0 bases; junction bases not matched to a gene: 8. This CDR3 region has 18 residues. The germline CDR1 and CDR2 sequences are SGHTA and FQGNSA. The CDR3 protein is CASSYRLAGGFNQETQYF. Written as DNA, the CDR3 is TGTGCCAGCAGCTATAGACTAGCGGGGGGTTTTAACCAAGAGACCCAGTACTTC.

The chain recombines TRBV27 with TRBJ1-1; maybe TRBD1 (5 bases). Germline-derived CDR1 and CDR2 are MNHEY and SMNVEV (reference sequence). V was pared by 7 bases and J by 11 bases, with 14 bases between. The CDR3 runs 11 residues. This CDR3 is CASTLGTRAFF. In DNA, the CDR3 is TGTGCCAGCACCTTGGGGACCAGGGCTTTCTTT.

The rearrangement links TRBV7-9 to TRBJ2-5; D gene ambiguous. The CDR3 length is 14 residues. V shed 5 bases and J shed 3 bases, with 13 bases lying between them. CDR1 is SEHNR and CDR2 is FQNEAQ in the germline V gene (reference sequence). The CDR3 here is CASSPSAVKETQYF. In DNA form, the CDR3 reads TGTGCCAGCAGCCCCTCGGCGGTCAAAGAGACCCAGTACTTC. Combining the CDR3 with reference TRBV7-9 and TRBJ2-5 gives the whole variable domain DTGVSQNPRHKITKRGQNVTFRCDPISEHNRLYWYRQTLGQGPEFLTYFQNEAQLEKSRLLSDRFSAERPKGSFSTLEIQRTEQGDSAMYLCASSPSAVKETQYFGPGTRLLVL.

CDR3 in amino acids: CASSQTGALEAFF. CDR3 DNA: TGTGCCAGCTCACAGACAGGAGCCCTTGAAGCTTTCTTT. V and J are TRBV18 and TRBJ1-1; D perhaps matches TRBD1 (6 bases). In germline, CDR1 is KGHSH, CDR2 LQKENI. This CDR3 is 13 amino acids long. Trimming left V 4 bases short and J 7 bases short, with 13 bases between.

V usage is TRBV4-2 and J usage is TRBJ1-2; TRBD1 is a possible D gene (5 bases). Trimming pared 3 bases from V and 3 bases from J, leaving 5 bases between. CDR3 length: 12 amino acids. Germline V CDR1 and CDR2: LGHNA, YNFKEQ. In DNA, the CDR3 is TGTGCCAGCAGCCAGGGACACTATGGCTACACCTTC. It is translated as CASSQGHYGYTF.

The gene calls are TRBV12-5 and TRBJ2-6; D possibly corresponds to TRBD2 (5 bases). This CDR3 has 18 amino acids. V shed 7 bases and J shed 0 bases, with 19 bases lying between them. Germline CDR1 reads LGHNT; CDR2 reads FRNRAP. Written as DNA, the CDR3 is TGTGCTAGTGTCGCGTTGTCGGGGAGAAGCTCTGGGGCCAACGTCCTGACTTTC. Its protein is CASVALSGRSSGANVLTF.

The V and J genes are TRBV6-1 and TRBJ1-4; 8 positions match TRBD1. Germline V gene data show CDR1 as MNHNS and CDR2 as SASEGT. The CDR3 runs 13 residues. Trimming at V came to 6 bases and at J to 5 bases, leaving 2 bases not matched to a gene. The CDR3 region has the DNA TGTGCCAGCAGAAGACAGGGGAATGAAAAACTGTTTTTT. Its translation is CASRRQGNEKLFF.

The chain recombines TRBV25-1 with TRBJ1-2; 11 nucleotides agree with TRBD1. The germline V gene has CDR1 MGHDK and CDR2 SYGVNS. The CDR3 covers 15 residues. Losses at the gene ends were 3 bases for V and 5 bases for J; bases not matched to a gene: 5. CDR3: CASSDPGQGDYGYTF. For the CDR3, the DNA is TGTGCCAGCAGTGATCCGGGACAGGGGGATTATGGCTACACCTTC.

The genes are TRBV5-5 and TRBJ2-3; D is ambiguous. The V and J ends lost 4 bases and 0 bases respectively, with 12 bases between them. This CDR3 region has 15 residues. CDR1 and CDR2 (germline): SGHKS, YYEKEE (reference sequence). The CDR3: CASSRITVSTDTQYF. The CDR3 DNA is TGTGCCAGCAGCCGGATCACTGTCAGCACAGATACGCAGTATTTT.

The chain has TRBV10-3 and TRBJ2-6; D gene uncertain. Germline V lookup: CDR1 ENHRY, CDR2 SYGVKD. The CDR3 length is 13 residues. V was trimmed by 7 bases and J by 0 bases, leaving 4 bases between them. Here the CDR3 reads CAIKGSGANVLTF. DNA for the CDR3: TGTGCCATCAAGGGCTCTGGGGCCAACGTCCTGACTTTC.

The count of this clone is one. V usage is TRBV4-3 and J usage is TRBJ1-5; D might be TRBD1 (5 bases). The CDR3 is made up of 13 amino acids. Between the trimmed V and J ends, which lost 6 bases and 7 bases, there was a span of 13 bases. CDR1 LGHNA and CDR2 YSLEER come from the germline V gene. CDR3 protein: CASSQGEGQPQHF. The DNA for the CDR3 is TGCGCCAGCAGTCAGGGAGAAGGGCAGCCCCAGCATTTT.

The chain combines TRBV6-5 with TRBJ1-6; no clear D gene. The CDR3 extends over 14 amino acids. Germline CDR1 is MNHEY and CDR2 is SVGAGI. V shed 4 bases and J shed 5 bases, with 9 bases lying between them. The CDR3 reads CASSSPPDNSPLHF. CDR3 DNA sequence: TGTGCCAGCAGTTCGCCTCCCGATAATTCACCCCTCCACTTT.

This chain's CDR3 is CASSVGATGETQYF. CDR3 DNA sequence: TGCGCCAGCAGCGTCGGGGCCACTGGGGAGACCCAGTACTTC. The chain couples TRBV5-1 to TRBJ2-5; TRBD1 or TRBD2 may be the D gene (5 bases each). This CDR3 spans 14 amino acids. V lost 4 bases and J 5 bases, leaving 15 bases between the germline ends. The germline V gene encodes CDR1 SGHRS and CDR2 YFSETQ.

This clone was counted once. V gene TRBV28 combines with J gene TRBJ2-3; the D is unclear. The germline V gene has CDR1 MDHEN and CDR2 SYDVKM. This CDR3 spans 11 amino acids. Trimming removed 8 bases from V and 1 base from J, with 4 bases in between. In DNA form, the CDR3 reads TGTGCCAGCGGGGGCACAGATACGCAGTATTTT. As protein: CASGGTDTQYF.

This clone was observed once. The V and J genes are TRBV28 and TRBJ2-3; 8 bases match TRBD1. V trimming: 5 bases; J trimming: 2 bases; junction bases outside the gene matches: 6. The CDR3 length is 15 residues. In germline, CDR1 is MDHEN, CDR2 SYDVKM. CDR3 DNA sequence: TGTGCCAGCAGTCTCCCGGGACAGGACACAGATACGCAGTATTTT. Protein: CASSLPGQDTDTQYF.

V gene TRBV18 combines with J gene TRBJ1-1; TRBD1 matches 8 bases. CDR1 KGHSH and CDR2 LQKENI come from the germline V gene. The V segment lost 1 base and the J segment 0 bases; nucleotides outside the gene matches: 7. The CDR3 is 17 residues long. The CDR3 coding sequence is TGTGCCAGCTCACCACTCCAGGGGGCCGCCATGAACACTGAAGCTTTCTTT. It translates to CASSPLQGAAMNTEAFF. Filled out from reference TRBV18 and TRBJ1-1, the complete variable domain reads NAGVMQNPRHLVRRRGQEARLRCSPMKGHSHVYWYRQLPEEGLKFMVYLQKENIIDESGMPKERFSAEFPKEGPSILRIQQVVRGDSAAYFCASSPLQGAAMNTEAFFGQGTRLTVV.